The 22 T cell receptor beta chains reported below all come from one sample, sequenced in a study of blood T cell repertoires in COVID-19. The data were produced by immunoSEQ multiplex PCR, yet TCRdb's version contains in-frame clones alone and is incomplete. The sample comprises approximately 72,000 clones, 85% to 90% of which are singletons, and approximately 1.5% rests with the top ten. The sequenced sample consisted of peripheral blood. The receptors stem from a man between 60 and 75 years old with acute or convalescent COVID-19.

In this sample, this clone turned up once. The junction does not match germline at one end; this may be a read error. The chain carries TRBV6-5 and TRBJ1-2; D not certain. Germline V gene sequence: CDR1 MNHEY, CDR2 SVGAGI. The CDR3 length is 12 residues. The CDR3 spells CASSYSVRHLFF. The CDR3 nucleotides read TGTGCCAGCAGTTACTCGGTTCGACACTTGTTCTTC.

The chain is built from TRBV2 and TRBJ2-3, with 7 bases lining up with TRBD2. Unmatched junction bases numbered 5, after V lost 2 bases and J lost 0 bases. Germline CDR1 reads SNHLY; CDR2 reads FYNNEI. The CDR3 contains 16 residues. CDR3 DNA sequence: TGTGCCAGCAGTGAAAGGCGGGGGACTAGCACAGATACGCAGTATTTT. Translating it yields CASSERRGTSTDTQYF.

The chain joins TRBV3-1 (or the pseudogene TRBV3-2) to TRBJ1-2; D not certain. V gave up 0 bases and J gave up 2 bases, with 7 bases separating them. Germline V gene lookup returns CDR1 LGHDT and CDR2 YNNKEL (reference sequence). The CDR3 extends over 14 amino acids. The CDR3 nucleotides are TGTGCCAGCAGCCAAGACACGAGGAACTATGGCTACACCTTC. Translating gives CASSQDTRNYGYTF.

The V and J genes are TRBV11-2 and TRBJ1-1; tentative D call: TRBD1 (6 bases). Germline V lookup: CDR1 SGHAT, CDR2 FQNNGV. Trimming stripped 3 bases from V and 5 bases from J, with 10 bases between. This CDR3 spans 13 amino acids. As DNA, the CDR3 is TGTGCCAGCAGCTTCATACAGGGAACTGAAGCTTTCTTT. It specifies CASSFIQGTEAFF.

This clone is a singleton in its sample. V and J are TRBV5-1 and TRBJ2-3; D perhaps matches TRBD2 (5 bases). This CDR3 is 16 amino acids long. Germline V gene lookup returns CDR1 SGHRS and CDR2 YFSETQ. Trimming removed 4 bases at V and 2 bases at J, with 17 bases between. CDR3 amino acids: CASSLEGEGYTDTQYF. DNA for the CDR3: TGCGCCAGCAGCCTCGAAGGTGAGGGCTACACAGATACGCAGTATTTT.

The chain is built from TRBV6-5 and TRBJ1-5; a weak D match, TRBD1 (6 bases). V gave up 4 bases and J gave up 0 bases, with 10 bases separating them. The CDR3 contains 15 residues. CDR1 and CDR2 from the germline V gene are MNHEY and SVGAGI. CDR3 protein: CASSSGQTSNQPQHF. The CDR3 region has the DNA TGTGCCAGCAGTTCTGGACAGACTAGCAATCAGCCCCAGCATTTT.

This clone is medium-sized in the sample. V gene TRBV5-1 combines with J gene TRBJ1-1; weak D call: TRBD1 (5 bases). The CDR3 has 16 residues. CDR1 SGHRS and CDR2 YFSETQ come from the germline V gene. With 0 bases removed from V and 0 bases from J, the gap between germline ends came to 12 bases. The CDR3 DNA reads as TGCGCCAGCAGCTTGGTCGGGGGACCAATGAACACTGAAGCTTTCTTT. The encoded protein is CASSLVGGPMNTEAFF.

The chain links TRBV6-6 to TRBJ1-2; D gene unclear. The CDR3 is made up of 14 amino acids. Germline CDR1 MNHNY, CDR2 SVGAGI (reference sequence). The V and J ends lost 2 bases and 2 bases respectively, with 9 bases between them. This CDR3 reads CASSYVAGNYGYTF. The CDR3 DNA sequence: TGTGCCAGCAGTTACGTAGCGGGGAACTATGGCTACACCTTC.

This chain connects TRBV15 to TRBJ2-1; the D gene is possibly TRBD2 (5 bases). There are 12 residues in the CDR3. V was trimmed by 1 base and J by 9 bases, leaving 7 bases between them. The germline V gene encodes CDR1 LNHNV and CDR2 YYDKDF (reference sequence). The CDR3 DNA reads TGTGCCACCAGCAGAGTTGGAGGTGAGCAGTTCTTC. It encodes CATSRVGGEQFF.

The J gene is TRBJ2-7, the V gene TRBV11-2; possible D gene TRBD1, 6 bases. V was pared by 1 base and J by 4 bases, with 8 bases between. Germline V gives CDR1 SGHAT, CDR2 FQNNGV. The CDR3 contains 13 residues. CDR3 coding DNA: TGTGCCAGCAGCTTAGTTACAGGGTACGAGCAGTACTTC. The encoded protein is CASSLVTGYEQYF.

This chain links TRBV7-2 with TRBJ1-1; D is unresolved. V lost 3 bases, J lost 5 bases, and 10 bases lay in between. This CDR3 is built from 13 residues. Germline V gene lookup returns CDR1 SGHTA and CDR2 FQGNSA. The CDR3 sequence: CASSFYGGTEAFF. The CDR3 bases are TGTGCCAGCAGCTTTTACGGAGGAACTGAAGCTTTCTTT.

The rearrangement uses TRBV30 and TRBJ1-4, with D unresolved. CDR3 length equals 13 residues. CDR1 is GTSNPN and CDR2 is SVGIG in the germline V gene (reference sequence). Trimming removed 1 base from V and 10 bases from J, with 13 bases in between. CDR3 coding DNA: TGTGCCTGGAGTGAGGAGGAGGCGCGAAAACTGTTTTTT. Residues: CAWSEEEARKLFF.

The V gene is TRBV7-3, the J gene TRBJ2-6; 7 bases agree with TRBD2. This CDR3 has 18 residues. The V gene's germline CDR1 is SGHTA and CDR2 FQGTGA. The ends lost 2 bases at V and 2 bases at J; junction bases unmatched: 9. The CDR3 DNA follows: TGTGCCAGCAGCTTAGTAAGGGGACTAATTCCTGGGGCCAACGTCCTGACTTTC. It translates to CASSLVRGLIPGANVLTF.

This rearrangement joins TRBV4-2 to TRBJ1-2; TRBD1 matches 7 bases. Germline CDR1 LGHNA, CDR2 YNFKEQ. The CDR3 contains 15 residues. The trim removed 4 bases at V and 3 bases at J, leaving 8 bases unmatched. CDR3 sequence: CASSPPTGSDYGYTF. The CDR3 DNA follows: TGTGCCAGCAGCCCGCCGACAGGGTCTGACTATGGCTACACCTTC.

CDR3 loop: CASSSLGSPLHF. The DNA of the CDR3 is TGTGCCAGCAGTTCTCTGGGCTCACCCCTCCACTTT. The gene calls are TRBV12-3 or TRBV12-4 and TRBJ1-6; no firm D call. This CDR3 has 12 residues. V gave up 4 bases and J gave up 10 bases, with 8 bases separating them.

V gene TRBV12-3 or TRBV12-4 combines with J gene TRBJ2-4; D gene ambiguous. This CDR3 has 13 amino acids. Deletions cut 4 bases from V and 1 base from J, with 5 bases between. Here the CDR3 DNA reads TGTGCCAGCAGTTATTCGGCCAAAAACATTCAGTACTTC. This sequence encodes CASSYSAKNIQYF.

This clone has only a few counts. CDR3 in DNA: TGTGCCAGCAGCCCCCCGGGGTCCTATAATTCACCCCTCCACTTT. This encodes CASSPPGSYNSPLHF. This chain uses TRBV7-9 with TRBJ1-6; the D is unclear. CDR3 length: 15 amino acids. V was trimmed by 5 bases and J by 1 base, leaving 9 bases between them. Germline V gene data show CDR1 as SEHNR and CDR2 as FQNEAQ (reference sequence).

This chain joins TRBV11-3 and TRBJ1-2, with D possibly being TRBD1 (6 bases). Germline values: CDR1 SGHNT, CDR2 YENEEA. Trimming pared 5 bases from V and 3 bases from J, leaving 13 bases between. This CDR3 is 14 amino acids long. CDR3 residues: CASSRTGQYYGYTF. The DNA for the CDR3 is TGTGCCAGCAGCCGAACCGGACAGTACTATGGCTACACCTTC.

The genes are TRBV29-1 and TRBJ2-3, with D possibly TRBD1 on 6 matching bases. This CDR3 has 11 amino acids. V was clipped by 5 bases and J by 5 bases, with 8 bases between them. Germline CDR1 reads SQVTM; CDR2 reads ANQGSEA. CDR3 nucleotide sequence: TGCAGCGTTAAACAGGGAGATACGCAGTATTTT. Its protein product is CSVKQGDTQYF.

CDR3 in amino acids: CASSRGGSTEAFF. CDR3 DNA sequence: TGTGCCAGCTCAAGGGGTGGTAGCACTGAAGCTTTCTTT. The J gene is TRBJ1-1, the V gene TRBV9, with D perhaps TRBD1 (5 bases). The CDR3 spans 13 residues. Germline V gives CDR1 SGDLS, CDR2 YYNGEE. The V and J ends lost 7 bases and 4 bases respectively, with 14 bases between them.

The chain links TRBV19 to TRBJ2-7; D gene ambiguous. V shed 6 bases and J shed 4 bases, with 13 bases lying between them. CDR1 and CDR2 (germline): LNHDA, SQIVND (reference sequence). CDR3 length: 13 amino acids. CDR3 DNA: TGTGCCAGTAGCCCCGACACCCTTTACGAGCAGTACTTC. Translating gives CASSPDTLYEQYF.

The rearrangement joins TRBV2 to TRBJ2-2, with no clear D. V lost 5 bases and J lost 4, with 8 bases in between. The CDR3 consists of 13 residues. The V gene's germline CDR1 is SNHLY and CDR2 FYNNEI. The CDR3 DNA sequence: TGTGCCAGCAGTTGGGCGTCCACCGGGGAGCTGTTTTTT. This gives the protein CASSWASTGELFF.